The rows below give T cell receptor beta chains drawn from one sample of a study of neurological immune-mediated disorders. TCRdb re-called the 5' RACE reads with MiXCR, one entry per CDR3 protein. The data show 75,000 to 85,000 distinct CDR3 sequences, approximately 17% seen once. Sequences were obtained from PBMCs. These receptors came from a woman aged 40 to 55 in good health. Each CDR3 is given with its conserved first and last residue. D genes are given only for firm matches. Only some rows state a clone size, as once, few, many or a class for expanded clones.

size,D,V,J,DNA,CDR3
medium-sized,TRBD1,TRBV5-1,TRBJ1-1,TGCGCCAGCAGCTTGGTTTCCAGGGGGCAGGATGAAGCTTTCTTT,CASSLVSRGQDEAFF
many,-,TRBV7-2,TRBJ1-2,TGTGCCAGCACCCTCTCGGCGGCTCTCTATGGCTACACCTTC,CASTLSAALYGYTF
many,TRBD2,TRBV4-1,TRBJ2-3,TGCGCCAGCAGCCAAGATCGGGGACTAGCGGGAGCCACAGATACGCAGTATTTT,CASSQDRGLAGATDTQYF
many,TRBD1,TRBV7-2,TRBJ2-2,TGTGCCAGCAGCCCCCGAATTAGGGGGCGCCCCCCGACCGGGGAGCTGTTTTTT,CASSPRIRGRPPTGELFF
many,TRBD2,TRBV7-8,TRBJ2-2,TGTGCCAGCAGCGTCACTAGCGGGGGGGCCCCGAACACCGGGGAGCTGTTTTTT,CASSVTSGGAPNTGELFF
many,TRBD1,TRBV5-1,TRBJ1-1,TGCGCCAGCAGCTCAATTGACAGGGAGAACACTGAAGCTTTCTTT,CASSSIDRENTEAFF
many,-,TRBV2,TRBJ2-5,TGTGCCAGCAGTGTAGAGCGAGAGACCCAGTACTTC,CASSVERETQYF
many,TRBD2,TRBV28,TRBJ2-5,TGTGCCAGCAGACCCGGACTAGCGCCTACATACCAAGAGACCCAGTACTTC,CASRPGLAPTYQETQYF
-,TRBD2,TRBV9,TRBJ2-1,TGTGCCAGCAGCGTATCCGCTGGGCTAGCGGGCTCCTACAATGAGCAGTTCTTC,CASSVSAGLAGSYNEQFF
many,TRBD2,TRBV4-3,TRBJ2-1,TGCGCCAGCAGCCAAGAAAGCGGGGGGGCCTGGCACAATGAGCAGTTCTTC,CASSQESGGAWHNEQFF
many,TRBD1,TRBV20-1,TRBJ1-4,TGCAGTGCTAGAGACGCCGGGACAGTTAATGAAAAACTGTTTTTT,CSARDAGTVNEKLFF